A single sample gave rise to the 32 T cell receptor beta chains below, sequenced in a study of response to subunit inactivated influenza vaccine (dated 2018 in TCRdb). The receptor library was made with RT-PCR. The listed sequencing device is Illumina HiSeq 2500. TCRdb itself trimmed the public reads at Q25 with fastp, ran MiXCR and retained productive beta chains. Rows are unified per CDR3 protein, each entry keeping the most common DNA and genes. This sample has 530,000 or so distinct CDR3 sequences in its table, and 14% of those were observed once. The biggest ten clones account for 11% of the sample. Sequenced here: PBMCs from blood, sampled 11 to 12 days after vaccination. The receptor source for this set is a middle-aged man who received an inactivated influenza vaccine. Donor details come from another sample of the same person, matched by shared clones.

The table lists this clonotype with a few counts. This chain links TRBV29-1 with TRBJ1-1; maybe TRBD1 (6 bases). The V end was cut by 7 bases, the J end by 4 bases, with 16 bases between. From germline, CDR1 is SQVTM and CDR2 ANQGSEA. The CDR3 runs to 13 residues. The CDR3 DNA follows: TGCAGCGCCAACGGGGGGGCCGGCACTGAAGCTTTCTTT. Residues: CSANGGAGTEAFF.

This clonotype was seen a handful of times. CDR3 coding DNA: TGTGCCTGCGCTTGGGGTTACACCGGGGAGCTGTTTTTT. Residues: CACAWGYTGELFF. The rearrangement uses TRBV6-6 and TRBJ2-2; no definite D call. Germline CDR1 and CDR2: MNHNY and SVGAGI (reference sequence). V lost 11 bases and J lost 3, with 13 bases in between. The CDR3 extends over 13 amino acids.

This clonotype has only a few counts. V usage is TRBV20-1 and J usage is TRBJ2-5; D may match TRBD1 or TRBD2 (6 bases each). CDR3 length: 14 amino acids. CDR1 DFQATT and CDR2 SNEGSKA come from the germline V gene (reference sequence). Trimming cost V 3 bases and J 4 bases, with 15 bases left between them. CDR3 sequence: CSASRAEGGETQYF. As DNA, the CDR3 is TGCAGTGCTAGTCGGGCCGAGGGGGGAGAGACCCAGTACTTC.

This clonotype turned up a few times. V and J are TRBV4-2 and TRBJ1-1; a possible D gene is TRBD1 (5 bases). Trimming removed 0 bases from V and 2 bases from J, with 7 bases in between. Looked up from germline, CDR1 is LGHNA and CDR2 is YNFKEQ. The CDR3 spans 14 residues. CDR3 in DNA: TGTGCCAGCAGCCAAGAGGGGGACAACACTGAAGCTTTCTTT. It specifies CASSQEGDNTEAFF.

This clonotype came up a few times. The V and J genes are TRBV6-2 or TRBV6-3 and TRBJ2-5, with no clear D. Germline V gene lookup returns CDR1 MNHEY and CDR2 SVGEGT. V was trimmed by 6 bases and J by 5 bases, leaving 10 bases between them. This CDR3 has 12 residues. The CDR3 loop is CASSPSDETQYF. Here the CDR3 DNA reads TGTGCCAGCAGCCCTTCGGATGAGACCCAGTACTTC.

The gene calls are TRBV20-1 and TRBJ2-3; D unclear. V dropped 2 bases and J dropped 0 bases, with 12 bases sitting between them. Per germline, CDR1 DFQATT and CDR2 SNEGSKA (reference sequence). This CDR3 region has 15 residues. As DNA, the CDR3 is TGCAGTGCTAGACCATCGGGCCGTAGCACAGATACGCAGTATTTT. It codes for CSARPSGRSTDTQYF.

This clonotype has a handful of counts. This rearrangement joins TRBV7-9 to TRBJ2-3, with TRBD2 matching 11 bases. In germline, CDR1 is SEHNR, CDR2 FQNEAQ (reference sequence). The V segment lost 5 bases and the J segment 14 bases; nucleotides outside the gene matches: 6. CDR3 length: 12 amino acids. CDR3 region: CASSKTSGVAYF. CDR3 DNA: TGTGCCAGCAGCAAGACTAGCGGGGTAGCGTATTTT.

This chain joins TRBV12-3 or TRBV12-4 and TRBJ2-7; D unresolved. The V and J ends lost 5 bases and 0 bases respectively, with 11 bases between them. The CDR3 extends over 14 amino acids. CDR3 bases: TGTGCCAGCAGTCTTAGTTATAGCTCCTACGAGCAGTACTTC. It encodes CASSLSYSSYEQYF.

This clonotype was detected only a few times. CDR3 DNA: TGTGCCAGCAGCTTACTTCGCTGGGATAATTCACCCCTCCACTTT. Residues: CASSLLRWDNSPLHF. V gene TRBV7-2 combines with J gene TRBJ1-6; D ambiguous. This CDR3 has 15 residues. V lost 2 bases, J lost 5 bases, and 10 bases lay in between. The germline V gene has CDR1 SGHTA and CDR2 FQGNSA. Based on the CDR3 plus reference TRBV7-2 and TRBJ1-6, the full variable domain is GAGVSQSPSNKVTEKGKDVELRCDPISGHTALYWYRQSLGQGLEFLIYFQGNSAPDKSGLPSDRFSAERTGGSVSTLTIQRTQQEDSAVYLCASSLLRWDNSPLHFGNGTRLTVT.

This clonotype has only a few counts. The V call is TRBV20-1, the J call TRBJ2-7; D unresolved. The germline V gene encodes CDR1 DFQATT and CDR2 SNEGSKA (reference sequence). V was clipped by 4 bases and J by 3 bases, with 7 bases between them. CDR3 size: 11 residues. In nucleotides, the CDR3 is TGCAGTGCTATTCGGAGCTACGAGCAGTACTTC. This gives the protein CSAIRSYEQYF.

This clonotype showed up just a few times. The V call is TRBV4-3, the J call TRBJ1-2; D gene unclear. The CDR3 loop spans 15 amino acids. Per germline, CDR1 LGHNA and CDR2 YSLEER. V was cut by 0 bases and J by 8 bases, with 16 bases left in between. The CDR3 region is CASSQERGLGQGYTF. Written as DNA, the CDR3 is TGCGCCAGCAGCCAAGAGCGTGGGTTAGGGCAAGGCTACACCTTC.

This clonotype occurred many times. This sequence joins TRBV5-6 and TRBJ1-1, with TRBD1 matching 7 bases. The trim removed 2 bases at V and 4 bases at J, leaving 2 bases unmatched. The CDR3 is made up of 13 amino acids. Germline values: CDR1 SGHDT, CDR2 YYEEEE. This chain's CDR3 is CASSFNRGTEAFF. As DNA, the CDR3 is TGTGCCAGCAGCTTCAACAGGGGCACTGAAGCTTTCTTT.

This chain uses TRBV13 with TRBJ2-2; no clear D. Germline assignment: CDR1 PRHDT and CDR2 FYEKMQ (reference sequence). This CDR3 region has 13 residues. V shed 1 base and J shed 9 bases, with 9 bases lying between them. In DNA, the CDR3 is TGTGCCAGCAGCTTAGAGGGCGCCCGGGAGCTGTTTTTT. Translated, it gives CASSLEGARELFF.

This clonotype has only a few counts. The chain recombines TRBV3-1 with TRBJ1-4; 8 bases line up with TRBD1. Germline-derived CDR1 and CDR2 are LGHDT and YNNKEL (reference sequence). This CDR3 has 15 amino acids. The trim removed 4 bases at V and 8 bases at J, leaving 9 bases unmatched. CDR3 in DNA: TGTGCCAGCAGCCTCTCGGACAGGGAGGGCGAAAAACTGTTTTTT. Its protein is CASSLSDREGEKLFF.

This rearrangement joins TRBV6-2 or TRBV6-3 to TRBJ2-3, with D perhaps assigned TRBD1 or TRBD2 (5 bases each). Trimming removed 6 bases at V and 5 bases at J, with 12 bases between. Germline V CDR1 and CDR2: MNHEY, SVGEGT. This CDR3 region has 13 residues. CDR3 nucleotide sequence: TGTGCCAGCAGACGGGACGGCGAAGATACGCAGTATTTT. This translates into CASRRDGEDTQYF.

This sequence joins TRBV6-2 or TRBV6-3 and TRBJ1-2; no clear D. V was trimmed by 5 bases and J by 1 base, leaving 8 bases between them. Germline V gene data show CDR1 as MNHEY and CDR2 as SVGEGT. The CDR3 contains 13 residues. The CDR3 here is CASSDKDNYGYTF. The CDR3 nucleotides read TGTGCCAGCAGTGACAAGGATAACTATGGCTACACCTTC.

This clonotype has only a few counts. This sequence joins TRBV5-1 and TRBJ2-1; D may be TRBD2 (6 bases). The germline CDR1 and CDR2 sequences are SGHRS and YFSETQ. CDR3 length: 16 residues. V gave up 4 bases and J gave up 3 bases, with 17 bases separating them. The CDR3 is CASSGGGNLIYNEQFF. CDR3 in DNA: TGCGCCAGCAGCGGCGGAGGGAACCTCATCTACAATGAGCAGTTCTTC.

This sequence joins TRBV18 and TRBJ2-5; TRBD1 aligns across 7 bases. V trimming: 6 bases; J trimming: 4 bases; junction bases outside the gene matches: 8. This CDR3 contains 14 residues. Germline CDR1 and CDR2: KGHSH and LQKENI. CDR3: CASSQTGKGETQYF. In nucleotides, the CDR3 is TGTGCCAGCTCCCAGACAGGGAAGGGAGAGACCCAGTACTTC.

V gene TRBV20-1 combines with J gene TRBJ2-1; TRBD2 agrees at 9 bases. The length of the CDR3 is 16 residues. CDR1 DFQATT and CDR2 SNEGSKA come from the germline V gene (reference sequence). The V segment lost 3 bases and the J segment 2 bases; nucleotides outside the gene matches: 8. The DNA for the CDR3 is TGCAGTGCTAGTTCTAGCGGGGCTCCAACCTACAATGAGCAGTTCTTC. Translation: CSASSSGAPTYNEQFF.

DNA of the CDR3: TGCGCCAGCAGTCAACCGGAGGGGCCACCCTTCTACAATGAGCAGTTCTTC. This gives the protein CASSQPEGPPFYNEQFF. The V and J genes are TRBV23-1 and TRBJ2-1; D may be TRBD2 (6 bases). TRBV23-1 is flagged as an ORF with uncertain function. Trimming left V 2 bases short and J 3 bases short, with 17 bases between. The CDR3 extends over 17 amino acids.

The V and J genes are TRBV20-1 and TRBJ2-1, with no clear D. Germline CDR1 is DFQATT and CDR2 is SNEGSKA (reference sequence). Deletions cut 0 bases from V and 5 bases from J, with 5 bases between. This CDR3 comprises 12 residues. CDR3 sequence (DNA): TGCAGTGCTAGAGATTTCAACAATGAGCAGTTCTTC. Its protein product is CSARDFNNEQFF.

The CDR3 nucleotides are TGTGCCAGCACTCCGCACAGGGGATGGTACGAGCAGTACTTC. Encoded protein: CASTPHRGWYEQYF. The chain uses TRBV28 and TRBJ2-7, with 7 bases lining up with TRBD1. Per the germline V gene, CDR1 is MDHEN and CDR2 is SYDVKM. There are 14 residues in the CDR3. V was pared by 7 bases and J by 4 bases, with 10 bases of the junction left unmatched.

This clonotype was picked up many times. The chain has TRBV7-6 and TRBJ2-3; D may match TRBD1 or TRBD2 (6 bases each). Deletions cut 7 bases from V and 6 bases from J, with 14 bases between. The V gene's germline CDR1 is SGHVS and CDR2 FNYEAQ. The CDR3 extends over 13 amino acids. CDR3 DNA sequence: TGTGCCAGCACCCGGGGGCCGGGGGATACGCAGTATTTT. Translating gives CASTRGPGDTQYF.

This chain joins TRBV5-1 and TRBJ2-3; TRBD1 aligns across 9 bases. This CDR3 has 16 amino acids. The junction had 6 bases not matched to a gene; V was cut back by 1 base and J by 3 bases. Germline assignment: CDR1 SGHRS and CDR2 YFSETQ. CDR3 protein: CASSLRPGTGTDTQYF. The CDR3 nucleotides read TGCGCCAGCAGCTTGCGTCCCGGGACAGGGACAGATACGCAGTATTTT.

V and J are TRBV29-1 and TRBJ2-4; 12 nucleotides line up with TRBD2. CDR3 length equals 18 residues. The J segment lost 6 bases and the V segment lost 8 bases, leaving 20 bases of the junction unmatched. Germline CDR1 and CDR2: SQVTM and ANQGSEA. The CDR3 loop is CSPLPLAGGQVPANIQYF. In DNA form, the CDR3 reads TGCAGCCCTCTACCCCTAGCGGGGGGGCAAGTGCCCGCAAACATTCAGTACTTC.

The V gene is TRBV18, the J gene TRBJ2-1, with unresolved D. The germline V and J ends were trimmed by 2 bases and 4 bases, with 9 bases remaining between them. The V gene's germline CDR1 is KGHSH and CDR2 LQKENI. This CDR3 is 14 amino acids long. The CDR3 protein is CASSPAGAYNEQFF. CDR3 coding DNA: TGTGCCAGCTCACCAGCAGGCGCGTACAATGAGCAGTTCTTC.

V usage is TRBV4-3 and J usage is TRBJ2-1; 11 nucleotides match TRBD2. This CDR3 has 15 amino acids. Germline-derived CDR1 and CDR2 are LGHNA and YSLEER. Trimming took 4 bases from V and 6 from J; bases not matched to a gene: 5. Written as DNA, the CDR3 is TGCGCCAGCAGCCGAACTAGCGGGGGAATCAATGAGCAGTTCTTC. Translated: CASSRTSGGINEQFF.

This chain links TRBV20-1 with TRBJ1-5, with D possibly matching TRBD1 (5 bases). The V end was cut by 5 bases, the J end by 1 base, with 12 bases between. The CDR3 covers 14 residues. From germline, CDR1 is DFQATT and CDR2 SNEGSKA (reference sequence). CDR3 nucleotides: TGCAGTGCTGAGGACACGCTCAGCAATCAGCCCCAGCATTTT. Translated: CSAEDTLSNQPQHF.

This clonotype was recorded many times. A read error may be the cause here, since a much bigger clone is one base away. The J gene is TRBJ2-2, the V gene TRBV28; no firm D call. The CDR3 is made up of 12 amino acids. Germline V CDR1 and CDR2: MDHEN, SYDVKM. Trimming left V 3 bases short and J 4 bases short, with 3 bases between. The CDR3 DNA is TGTGCCAGCAGTTTTCGCACCGGGGAGCTGTTTTTT. Protein sequence: CASSFRTGELFF.

The rearrangement joins TRBV12-3 or TRBV12-4 to TRBJ2-5; perhaps TRBD2 as D (6 bases). V was cut by 5 bases and J by 5 bases, with 18 bases left in between. The CDR3 loop spans 15 amino acids. The CDR3 DNA sequence: TGTGCCAGCAGTAATAGCGGAGGGGCCTGGGAGACCCAGTACTTC. This gives the protein CASSNSGGAWETQYF.

J is TRBJ2-1 and V is TRBV4-3; 10 bases are a match to TRBD2. The CDR3 covers 16 residues. J gave up 5 bases and V 2 bases, and 6 bases lay outside the gene matches. Germline CDR1 reads LGHNA; CDR2 reads YSLEER. This CDR3 reads CASSQPGLAEHNEQFF. CDR3 sequence (DNA): TGCGCCAGCAGCCAACCCGGACTAGCGGAGCACAATGAGCAGTTCTTC.

This clonotype was detected many times. The CDR3 sequence: CASSFSGYEQFF. The CDR3 DNA is TGTGCCAGCAGTTTTAGTGGCTATGAGCAGTTCTTC. V gene TRBV12-3 or TRBV12-4 combines with J gene TRBJ2-1; unclear D gene. V dropped 3 bases and J dropped 8 bases, with 8 bases sitting between them. CDR3 length: 12 residues.